The T cell receptor beta chain under discussion was sequenced for a study of CD8 T cells in Susac syndrome. A quantity of roughly 0.5 to 1 ug RNA underwent reverse transcription using random hexamers. Amplification of TCR beta CDR3 across 54 Vbeta and 13 Jbeta was performed with immunoSEQ multiplex PCR. TCRdb reprocessed the immunoSEQ multiplex PCR reads with MiXCR, giving one entry per CDR3 protein. The sample includes approximately 150,000 distinct CDR3 sequences, 85% to 95% of them seen just once. V lost 3 bases and J 5 bases, leaving 20 bases between the germline ends. The CDR3 totals 16 residues. The germline V gene encodes CDR1 KGHSH and CDR2 LQKENI.

Sequencing was performed on CD4+ T cells from PBMCs. This chain links TRBV18 with TRBJ2-7; TRBD1 or TRBD2 may be the D gene (6 bases each). This clonotype originated in a human donor in good health. The CDR3 is CASSPGSRGDGNEQYF. CDR3 nucleotides: TGTGCCAGCTCACCTGGTTCTAGGGGGGATGGTAACGAGCAGTACTTC. Complete variable domain (other parts from reference TRBV18 and TRBJ2-7): NAGVMQNPRHLVRRRGQEARLRCSPMKGHSHVYWYRQLPEEGLKFMVYLQKENIIDESGMPKERFSAEFPKEGPSILRIQQVVRGDSAAYFCASSPGSRGDGNEQYFGPGTRLTVT.